The entry below describes one T cell receptor beta chain. Its cognate antigen is unknown. Per germline, CDR1 LNHDA and CDR2 SQIVND (reference sequence). The CDR3 spans 13 residues. The V and J ends lost 8 bases and 5 bases respectively, with 15 bases between them. Investigators took 9.5 to 10 milliliters of peripheral blood from every donor. The data are from a study of blood T cells in healthy people across ages. Findings and limits, study-wide: Since the PBMCs were unsorted, naive and antigen-experienced cells could not be conclusively compared.

A sample-barcoded 5' primer and a J-beta primer mix were used in a second PCR of roughly 7 to 12 cycles. TCRdb ran MiXCR on the 5' RACE reads and lists one entry per CDR3 protein. Of some 1,000,000 distinct CDR3 sequences in the sample, roughly a quarter are singletons; the top ten hold around 0.75%. This same sample was also part of a study on T cells of mothers and their children. That source reports: Material was donated by three healthy Caucasian mothers and their six children. No persistent microchimeric T cell clones were detected at about 93 clones per million clonotypes sensitivity.

Sequenced material: blood. The sequence derives from a girl under 10 years old in good health. The chain uses TRBV19 and TRBJ1-1, with TRBD1 as a possible D gene (6 bases). CDR3 nucleotides: TGTGCCAGTGCTTACAGGGAAGCAACTGAAGCTTTCTTT. This codes for CASAYREATEAFF.